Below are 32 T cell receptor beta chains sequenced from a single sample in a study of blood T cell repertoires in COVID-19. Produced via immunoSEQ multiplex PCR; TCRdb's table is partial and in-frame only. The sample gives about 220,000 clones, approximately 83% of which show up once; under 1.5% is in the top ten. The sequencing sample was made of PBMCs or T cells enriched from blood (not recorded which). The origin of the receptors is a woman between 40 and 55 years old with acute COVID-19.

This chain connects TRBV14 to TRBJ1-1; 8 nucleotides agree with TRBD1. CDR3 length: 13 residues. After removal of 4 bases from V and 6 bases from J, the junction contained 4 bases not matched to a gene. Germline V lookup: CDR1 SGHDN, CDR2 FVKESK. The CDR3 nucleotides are TGTGCCAGCAGCCGACAGGGGCACTCTGAAGCTTTCTTT. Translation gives CASSRQGHSEAFF.

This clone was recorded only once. CDR3 in DNA: TGTGCCAGCAGCCAGCAGGGACTCCGAGGCGGCGAGCAGTACTTC. It translates to CASSQQGLRGGEQYF. This chain connects TRBV14 to TRBJ2-7; perhaps TRBD2 as D (6 bases). CDR1 and CDR2 from the germline V gene are SGHDN and FVKESK. The CDR3 is 15 residues long. V was cut by 3 bases and J by 6 bases, with 18 bases left in between.

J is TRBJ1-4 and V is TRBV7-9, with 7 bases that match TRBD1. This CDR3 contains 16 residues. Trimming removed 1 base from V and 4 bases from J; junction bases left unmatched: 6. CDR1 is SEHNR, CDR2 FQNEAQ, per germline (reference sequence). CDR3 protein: CASSLGPGQSNEKLFF. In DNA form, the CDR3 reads TGTGCCAGCAGCTTAGGGCCGGGACAGAGTAATGAAAAACTGTTTTTT.

CDR3 sequence: CASSNRRGNTEAFF. DNA of the CDR3: TGTGCCAGCAGTAACAGGAGGGGGAACACTGAAGCTTTCTTT. The chain employs TRBV6-5 and TRBJ1-1; D perhaps matches TRBD1 (5 bases). This CDR3 is built from 14 residues. V dropped 5 bases and J dropped 1 base, with 11 bases sitting between them. Germline V lookup: CDR1 MNHEY, CDR2 SVGAGI.

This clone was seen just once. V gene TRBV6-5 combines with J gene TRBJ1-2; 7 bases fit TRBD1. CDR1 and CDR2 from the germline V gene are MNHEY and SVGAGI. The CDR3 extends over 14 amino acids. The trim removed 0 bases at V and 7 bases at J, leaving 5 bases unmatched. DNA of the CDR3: TGTGCCAGCAGTTACTCAGCAGGGGGTGGTGGCTACACCTTC. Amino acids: CASSYSAGGGGYTF.

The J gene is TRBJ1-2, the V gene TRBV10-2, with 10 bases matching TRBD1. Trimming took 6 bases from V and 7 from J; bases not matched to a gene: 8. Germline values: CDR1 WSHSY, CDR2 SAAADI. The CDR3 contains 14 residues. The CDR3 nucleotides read TGCGCCAGCAGGGAGACAGGGGGCGCAGGTGGCTACACCTTC. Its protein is CASRETGGAGGYTF.

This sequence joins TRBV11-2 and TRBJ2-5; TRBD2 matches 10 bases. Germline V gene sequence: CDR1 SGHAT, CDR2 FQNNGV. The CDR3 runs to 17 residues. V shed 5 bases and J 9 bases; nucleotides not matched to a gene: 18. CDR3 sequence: CASSKDLAGEAVRAQYF. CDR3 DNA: TGTGCCAGCAGCAAAGACCTAGCGGGGGAGGCTGTTAGGGCCCAGTACTTC.

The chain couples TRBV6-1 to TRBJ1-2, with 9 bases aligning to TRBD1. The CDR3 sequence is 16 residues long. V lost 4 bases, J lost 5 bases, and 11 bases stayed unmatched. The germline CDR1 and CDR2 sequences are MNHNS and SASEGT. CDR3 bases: TGTGCCAGCAGTGGGAGTAGGACAGGGGTTAGGTATGGCTACACCTTC. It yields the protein CASSGSRTGVRYGYTF.

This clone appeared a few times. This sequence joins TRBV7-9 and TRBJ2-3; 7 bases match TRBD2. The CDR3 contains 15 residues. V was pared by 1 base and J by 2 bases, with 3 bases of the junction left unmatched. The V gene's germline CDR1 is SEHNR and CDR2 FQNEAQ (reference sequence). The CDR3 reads CASSLVRGYTDTQYF. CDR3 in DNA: TGTGCCAGCAGCTTAGTGCGGGGGTACACAGATACGCAGTATTTT.

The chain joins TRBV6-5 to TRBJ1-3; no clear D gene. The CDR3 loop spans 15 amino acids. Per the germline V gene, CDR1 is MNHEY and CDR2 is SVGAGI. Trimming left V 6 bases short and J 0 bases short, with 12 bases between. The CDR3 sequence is CASSESLISGNTIYF. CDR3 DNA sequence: TGTGCCAGCAGCGAGTCATTGATCTCTGGAAACACCATATATTTT.

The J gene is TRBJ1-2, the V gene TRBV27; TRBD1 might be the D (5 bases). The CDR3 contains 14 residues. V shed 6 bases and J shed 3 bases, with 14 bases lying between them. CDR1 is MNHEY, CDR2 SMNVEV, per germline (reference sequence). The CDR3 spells CASSSFGGDYGYTF. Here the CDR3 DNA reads TGTGCCAGCAGCTCATTCGGAGGGGACTATGGCTACACCTTC.

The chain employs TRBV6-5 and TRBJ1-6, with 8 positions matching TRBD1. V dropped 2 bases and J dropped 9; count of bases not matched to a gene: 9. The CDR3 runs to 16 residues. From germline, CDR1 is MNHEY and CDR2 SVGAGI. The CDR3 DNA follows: TGTGCCAGCAGTTACGAGCAGACAGGGGTTCTTTCACCCCTCCACTTT. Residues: CASSYEQTGVLSPLHF.

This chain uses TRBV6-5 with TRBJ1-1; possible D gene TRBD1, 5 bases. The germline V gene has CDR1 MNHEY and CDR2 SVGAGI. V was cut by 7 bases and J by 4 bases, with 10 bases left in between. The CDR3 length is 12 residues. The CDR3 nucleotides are TGTGCCAGCAAGGGGCCCCGCACTGAAGCTTTCTTT. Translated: CASKGPRTEAFF.

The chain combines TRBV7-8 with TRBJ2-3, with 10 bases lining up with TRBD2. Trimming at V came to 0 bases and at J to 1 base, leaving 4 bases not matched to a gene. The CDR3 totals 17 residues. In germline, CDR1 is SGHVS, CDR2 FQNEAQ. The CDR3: CASSLARAGGGTDTQYF. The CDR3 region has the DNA TGTGCCAGCAGCTTAGCTAGAGCGGGAGGGGGCACAGATACGCAGTATTTT.

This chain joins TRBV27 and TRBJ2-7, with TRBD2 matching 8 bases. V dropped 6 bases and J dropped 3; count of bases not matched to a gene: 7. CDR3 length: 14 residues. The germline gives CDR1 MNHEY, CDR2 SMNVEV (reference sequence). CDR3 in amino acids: CASRAGGHIYEQYF. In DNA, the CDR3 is TGTGCCAGCAGGGCGGGGGGACACATCTACGAGCAGTACTTC.

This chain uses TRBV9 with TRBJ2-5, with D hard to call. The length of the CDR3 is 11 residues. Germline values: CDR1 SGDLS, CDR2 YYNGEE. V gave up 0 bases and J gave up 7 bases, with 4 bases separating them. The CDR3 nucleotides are TGTGCCAGCAGCGTAGGGAGGACCCAGTACTTC. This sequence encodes CASSVGRTQYF.

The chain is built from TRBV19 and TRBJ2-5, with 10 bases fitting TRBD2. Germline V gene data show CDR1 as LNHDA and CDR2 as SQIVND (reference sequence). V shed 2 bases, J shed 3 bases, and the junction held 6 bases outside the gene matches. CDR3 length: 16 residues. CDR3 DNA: TGTGCCAGTAGTATACTGCCTAGCGGGGGCGAAGAGACCCAGTACTTC. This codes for CASSILPSGGEETQYF.

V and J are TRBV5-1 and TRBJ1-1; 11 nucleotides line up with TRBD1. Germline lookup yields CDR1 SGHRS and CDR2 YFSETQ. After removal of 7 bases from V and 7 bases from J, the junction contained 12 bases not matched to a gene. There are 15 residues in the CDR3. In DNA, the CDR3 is TGCGCCAGCGACCATCAAGGGGGACAGGGGGGTGAAGCTTTCTTT. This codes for CASDHQGGQGGEAFF.

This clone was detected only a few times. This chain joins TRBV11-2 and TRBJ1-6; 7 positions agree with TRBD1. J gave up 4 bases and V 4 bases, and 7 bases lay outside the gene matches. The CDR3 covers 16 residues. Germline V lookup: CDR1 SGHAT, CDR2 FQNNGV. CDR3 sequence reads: CASSSQGGWYNSPLHF. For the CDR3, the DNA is TGTGCCAGCAGCTCACAAGGGGGCTGGTATAATTCACCCCTCCACTTT.

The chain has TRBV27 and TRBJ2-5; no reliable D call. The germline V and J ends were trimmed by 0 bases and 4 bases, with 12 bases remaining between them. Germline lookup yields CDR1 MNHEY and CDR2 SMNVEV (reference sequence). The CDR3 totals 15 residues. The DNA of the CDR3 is TGTGCCAGCAGTTTATCGAGTGTCGTTGGAGAGACCCAGTACTTC. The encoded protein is CASSLSSVVGETQYF.

CDR3 protein: CASSQRDSSFGYTF. The CDR3 nucleotides read TGTGCCAGCAGCCAAAGGGACAGCTCTTTTGGCTACACCTTC. The rearrangement joins TRBV3-1 (or the pseudogene TRBV3-2) to TRBJ1-2; 7 nucleotides align to TRBD1. The CDR3 consists of 14 residues. The germline V gene encodes CDR1 LGHDT and CDR2 YNNKEL (reference sequence). The junction had 7 bases not matched to a gene; V was cut back by 2 bases and J by 7 bases.

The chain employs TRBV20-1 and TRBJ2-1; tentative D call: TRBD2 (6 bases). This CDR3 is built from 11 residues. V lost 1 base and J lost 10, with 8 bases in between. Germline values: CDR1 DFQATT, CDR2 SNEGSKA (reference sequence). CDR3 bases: TGCAGTGCTAGAGTCCTAGCGGAGCAGTTCTTC. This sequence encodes CSARVLAEQFF.

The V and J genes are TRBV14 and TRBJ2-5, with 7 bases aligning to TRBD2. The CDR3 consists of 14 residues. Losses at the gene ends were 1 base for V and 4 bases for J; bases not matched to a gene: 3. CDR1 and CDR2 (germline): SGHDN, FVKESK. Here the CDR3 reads CASSQARGSETQYF. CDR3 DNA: TGTGCCAGCAGCCAAGCGCGGGGGTCAGAGACCCAGTACTTC.

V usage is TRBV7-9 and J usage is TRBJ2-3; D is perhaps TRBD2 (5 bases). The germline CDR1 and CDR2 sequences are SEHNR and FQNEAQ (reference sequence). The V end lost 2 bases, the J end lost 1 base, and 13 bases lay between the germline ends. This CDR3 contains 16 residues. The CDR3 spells CASSLYRRGRTDTQYF. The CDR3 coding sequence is TGTGCCAGCAGCTTATATCGGCGCGGGCGCACAGATACGCAGTATTTT.

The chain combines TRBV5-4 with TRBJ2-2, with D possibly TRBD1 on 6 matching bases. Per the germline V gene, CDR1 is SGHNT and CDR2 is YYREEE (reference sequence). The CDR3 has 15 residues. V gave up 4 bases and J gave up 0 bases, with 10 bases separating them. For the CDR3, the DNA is TGTGCCAGCAGCGTTGACAGGACGAACACCGGGGAGCTGTTTTTT. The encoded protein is CASSVDRTNTGELFF.

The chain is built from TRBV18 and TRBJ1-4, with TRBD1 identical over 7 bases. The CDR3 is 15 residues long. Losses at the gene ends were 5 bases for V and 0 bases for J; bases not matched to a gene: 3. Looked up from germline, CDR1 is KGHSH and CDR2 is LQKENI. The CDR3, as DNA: TGTGCCAGCTCATCCGACAGGGCAACTAATGAAAAACTGTTTTTT. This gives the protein CASSSDRATNEKLFF.

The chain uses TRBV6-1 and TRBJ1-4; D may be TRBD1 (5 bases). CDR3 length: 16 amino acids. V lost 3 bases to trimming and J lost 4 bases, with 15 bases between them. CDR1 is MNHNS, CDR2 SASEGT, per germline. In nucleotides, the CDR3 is TGTGCCAGCAGTGAGCTAATCGGGACTCTTAATGAAAAACTGTTTTTT. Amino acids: CASSELIGTLNEKLFF.

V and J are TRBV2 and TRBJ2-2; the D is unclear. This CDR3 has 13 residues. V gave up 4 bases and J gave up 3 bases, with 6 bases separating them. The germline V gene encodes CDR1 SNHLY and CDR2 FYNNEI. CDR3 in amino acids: CASSVRDTGELFF. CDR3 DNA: TGTGCCAGCAGTGTTCGGGACACCGGGGAGCTGTTTTTT.

The CDR3: CASSESTGRPYEQYF. CDR3 bases: TGCGCCAGCAGTGAGTCGACAGGGAGGCCCTACGAGCAGTACTTC. V gene TRBV10-1 combines with J gene TRBJ2-7; a possible D gene is TRBD1 (7 bases). The CDR3 has 15 residues. The V end was cut by 0 bases, the J end by 2 bases, with 11 bases between. CDR1 is WNHNN, CDR2 SYGVQD, per germline (reference sequence).

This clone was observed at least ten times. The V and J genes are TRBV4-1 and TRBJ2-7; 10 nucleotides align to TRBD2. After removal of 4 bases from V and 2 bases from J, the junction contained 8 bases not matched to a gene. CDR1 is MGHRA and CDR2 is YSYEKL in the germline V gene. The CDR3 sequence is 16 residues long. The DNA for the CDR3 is TGCGCCAGCAGCCCTCCAAGAACTAGCGGGGCCTACGAGCAGTACTTC. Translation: CASSPPRTSGAYEQYF.

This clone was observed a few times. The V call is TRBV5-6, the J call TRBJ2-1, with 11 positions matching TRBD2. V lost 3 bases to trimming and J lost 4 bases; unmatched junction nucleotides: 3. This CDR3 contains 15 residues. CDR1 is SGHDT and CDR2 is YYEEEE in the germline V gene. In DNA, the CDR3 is TGTGCCAGCAGCTCGGGGACTAGCGGATACAATGAGCAGTTCTTC. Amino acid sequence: CASSSGTSGYNEQFF.

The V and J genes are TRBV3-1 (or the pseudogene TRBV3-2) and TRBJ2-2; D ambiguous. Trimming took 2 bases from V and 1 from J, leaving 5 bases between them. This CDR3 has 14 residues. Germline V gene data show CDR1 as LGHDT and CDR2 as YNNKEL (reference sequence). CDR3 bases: TGTGCCAGCAGCCAACTCTTGAACACCGGGGAGCTGTTTTTT. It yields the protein CASSQLLNTGELFF.